Below are 14 T cell receptor beta chains sequenced from a single sample in a study of persistence of HIV-infected CD4 T cells. The libraries were made with immunoSEQ version 4 in survey mode. Generated by immunoSEQ multiplex PCR, the TCRdb table keeps only in-frame clones and is missing some. The repertoire consists of tens of thousands of clones, with around 90% occurring once and the leading ten covering about 3.1%. The antigens for these receptors are not known. This nonspecific control used anti-CD3/anti-CD28 bead stimulation of CD4+ T cells. Sorting selected CD4+ T cells upregulating both CD40 ligand and CD69. This material consisted of CD4+ T cells sorted from PBMCs after roughly 18-hour stimulation, taken from a patient who received antiretroviral therapy. Receptors originate from an adult woman with HIV who was CMV-seropositive.

This sequence joins TRBV12-3 or TRBV12-4 and TRBJ1-1; no clear D. This CDR3 is 12 amino acids long. Trimming took off 7 bases at V and 5 bases at J, with 11 bases between the two ends. CDR3 sequence reads: CASTDPRTEAFF. The DNA of the CDR3 is TGTGCCAGCACGGACCCCCGGACTGAAGCTTTCTTT.

V gene TRBV27 combines with J gene TRBJ2-7, with D possibly called TRBD1 or TRBD2 (5 bases each). The CDR3 loop spans 17 amino acids. The germline V gene encodes CDR1 MNHEY and CDR2 SMNVEV (reference sequence). Trimming removed 8 bases from V and 2 bases from J, with 25 bases in between. In nucleotides, the CDR3 is TGTGCCAGCTCCCGAAAGAGGGACGGGCCCCCAGCCTACGAGCAGTACTTC. It translates to CASSRKRDGPPAYEQYF.

Here the CDR3 DNA reads TGCAGCGTTGCCCTGGGGAGTCGGACTGAAGCTTTCTTT. This codes for CSVALGSRTEAFF. The chain employs TRBV29-1 and TRBJ1-1, with D hard to call. The germline V and J ends were trimmed by 4 bases and 5 bases, with 14 bases remaining between them. Germline V gene sequence: CDR1 SQVTM, CDR2 ANQGSEA. This CDR3 is built from 13 residues.

This rearrangement joins TRBV25-1 to TRBJ2-7; a weak D match, TRBD2 (5 bases). V was trimmed by 4 bases and J by 5 bases, leaving 6 bases between them. The CDR3 extends over 11 amino acids. Germline values: CDR1 MGHDK, CDR2 SYGVNS. CDR3 sequence reads: CASSARDEQYF. CDR3 DNA sequence: TGTGCCAGCAGTGCGCGGGACGAGCAGTACTTC.

V is TRBV5-6 and J is TRBJ1-3, with D unclear. Between the trimmed V and J ends, which lost 4 bases and 0 bases, there was a span of 14 bases. This CDR3 comprises 16 residues. Per germline, CDR1 SGHDT and CDR2 YYEEEE. The CDR3 DNA reads TGTGCCAGCAGCACCGCCGGCAGCTTCTCTGGAAACACCATATATTTT. Protein product: CASSTAGSFSGNTIYF.

The chain employs TRBV7-3 and TRBJ2-1; D is unresolved. Looked up from germline, CDR1 is SGHTA and CDR2 is FQGTGA. Trimming took off 1 base at V and 6 bases at J, with 19 bases between the two ends. This CDR3 is 17 amino acids long. Written as DNA, the CDR3 is TGTGCCAGCAGCTTAAAGGTTCGTCCCCAATCGTTCAATGAGCAGTTCTTC. Translating it yields CASSLKVRPQSFNEQFF.

The chain carries TRBV2 and TRBJ2-5; D assignment may be TRBD1 or TRBD2 (5 bases each). The CDR3 consists of 14 residues. V lost 7 bases, J lost 4 bases, and 16 bases lay in between. CDR1 SNHLY and CDR2 FYNNEI come from the germline V gene. The CDR3 DNA follows: TGTGCCAGCAATAGGAGAGGGGTCTCAGAGACCCAGTACTTC. Protein product: CASNRRGVSETQYF. Using reference TRBV2 and TRBJ2-5 for the parts outside the CDR3, the full variable domain is EPEVTQTPSHQVTQMGQEVILRCVPISNHLYFYWYRQILGQKVEFLVSFYNNEISEKSEIFDDQFSVERPDGSNFTLKIRSTKLEDSAMYFCASNRRGVSETQYFGPGTRLLVL.

The genes are TRBV30 and TRBJ2-5; possibly TRBD2 for D (7 bases). Looked up from germline, CDR1 is GTSNPN and CDR2 is SVGIG (reference sequence). The CDR3 is 14 amino acids. The ends were cut back, 3 bases at V and 1 base at J, with 12 bases in the middle. The chain's CDR3 is CAWRGRGPQETQYF. The CDR3 coding sequence is TGTGCCTGGAGAGGGCGGGGGCCCCAAGAGACCCAGTACTTC.

This clone was counted a single time. V usage is TRBV7-2 and J usage is TRBJ2-1; 11 positions match TRBD1. Per the germline V gene, CDR1 is SGHTA and CDR2 is FQGNSA. CDR3 length equals 16 residues. V shed 1 base, J shed 8 bases, and the junction held 7 bases outside the gene matches. DNA for the CDR3: TGTGCCAGCAGCTTAGTGGGACAGGGGGTGGTGGATGAGCAGTTCTTC. Protein sequence: CASSLVGQGVVDEQFF.

This clone was picked up a small number of times. The J gene is TRBJ2-7, the V gene TRBV10-1, with TRBD2 identical over 10 bases. Trimming at V came to 0 bases and at J to 3 bases, leaving 2 bases not matched to a gene. Germline lookup yields CDR1 WNHNN and CDR2 SYGVQD (reference sequence). The CDR3 length is 15 residues. CDR3 sequence: CASSESLAGGYEQYF. CDR3 nucleotides: TGCGCCAGCAGTGAGTCGTTAGCGGGGGGCTACGAGCAGTACTTC.

This clone was seen a few times. V is TRBV7-3 and J is TRBJ1-1; possible D gene TRBD1, 5 bases. With 5 bases removed from V and 3 bases from J, the gap between germline ends came to 10 bases. The CDR3 runs 13 residues. CDR1 and CDR2 from the germline V gene are SGHTA and FQGTGA. The CDR3 is CASSPQGYTEAFF. Here the CDR3 DNA reads TGTGCCAGCAGCCCTCAGGGTTACACTGAAGCTTTCTTT.

The chain has TRBV4-1 and TRBJ1-1; D is uncertain. Trimming stripped 3 bases from V and 5 bases from J, with 16 bases between. The CDR3 totals 15 residues. CDR1 is MGHRA, CDR2 YSYEKL, per germline. In DNA, the CDR3 is TGCGCCAGCAGCCACCCCGGGAAGGGAGAAACTGAAGCTTTCTTT. Amino acid sequence: CASSHPGKGETEAFF.

This rearrangement joins TRBV18 to TRBJ2-7, with 7 nucleotides matching TRBD1. The CDR3 covers 16 residues. Unmatched junction bases numbered 11, after V lost 4 bases and J lost 2 bases. Germline CDR1 and CDR2: KGHSH and LQKENI. The CDR3 reads CASSQTQGSGAYEQYF. The CDR3 region has the DNA TGTGCCAGCTCACAGACACAGGGGAGTGGCGCCTACGAGCAGTACTTC.

The V and J genes are TRBV4-3 and TRBJ1-6; no firm D call. The V and J ends lost 0 bases and 0 bases respectively, with 15 bases between them. The CDR3 totals 19 residues. Germline CDR1 is LGHNA and CDR2 is YSLEER. The CDR3 here is CASSQDLPVLSSYNSPLHF. CDR3 in DNA: TGCGCCAGCAGCCAAGATCTGCCCGTCCTGAGCTCCTATAATTCACCCCTCCACTTT.